What follows are 30 T cell receptor beta chains derived from one specimen sequenced in a study of blood T cell repertoires in COVID-19. Generated by immunoSEQ multiplex PCR, the TCRdb table keeps only in-frame clones and is missing some. The sample gives fewer than 250,000 clones, roughly 90% of which show up once; less than 3.5% is in the top ten. The material sequenced was peripheral blood. The receptors shown here come from a woman aged 60-75 years with acute or convalescent COVID-19.

This clone was picked up a small number of times. This chain connects TRBV28 to TRBJ1-2, with 10 bases identical to TRBD1. This CDR3 spans 15 amino acids. Germline lookup yields CDR1 MDHEN and CDR2 SYDVKM. V lost 5 bases and J lost 6; bases outside the gene matches: 9. CDR3 sequence reads: CASSAGTGEWNGYTF. The CDR3 nucleotides read TGTGCCAGCAGTGCGGGGACAGGGGAATGGAATGGCTACACCTTC.

This chain uses TRBV10-1 with TRBJ2-1, with 14 bases that match TRBD2. V lost 7 bases and J lost 10; bases outside the gene matches: 3. The CDR3 consists of 13 residues. Germline values: CDR1 WNHNN, CDR2 SYGVQD (reference sequence). CDR3 nucleotide sequence: TGCGCCAGCAAGGGACTAGCGGGAGAGGAGCAGTTCTTC. Translated: CASKGLAGEEQFF.

This clone came up once. The rearrangement links TRBV19 to TRBJ2-7; 9 bases match TRBD1. The CDR3 runs to 14 residues. After removal of 3 bases from V and 5 bases from J, the junction contained 5 bases not matched to a gene. Germline V gene sequence: CDR1 LNHDA, CDR2 SQIVND (reference sequence). The CDR3 DNA reads as TGTGCCAGTAGTATGAGGGACAGGGTCAACGAGCAGTACTTC. It encodes CASSMRDRVNEQYF. The variable domain in full, with the rest retrieved from reference TRBV19 and TRBJ2-7, is DGGITQSPKYLFRKEGQNVTLSCEQNLNHDAMYWYRQDPGQGLRLIYYSQIVNDFQKGDIAEGYSVSREKKESFPLTVTSAQKNPTAFYLCASSMRDRVNEQYFGPGTRLTVT.

This sequence joins TRBV7-9 and TRBJ1-2; 7 nucleotides line up with TRBD1. The CDR3 runs 14 residues. With V trimmed by 5 bases and J by 5 bases, 8 bases remained unmatched. Germline lookup yields CDR1 SEHNR and CDR2 FQNEAQ (reference sequence). The CDR3 loop is CASSGTAMGYGYTF. The CDR3 nucleotides are TGTGCCAGCAGCGGGACAGCGATGGGTTATGGCTACACCTTC.

This clone has at least ten counts. This sequence joins TRBV9 and TRBJ1-2, with D possibly being TRBD1 (5 bases). Germline-derived CDR1 and CDR2 are SGDLS and YYNGEE. Trimming left V 0 bases short and J 4 bases short, with 10 bases between. This CDR3 is built from 14 residues. As DNA, the CDR3 is TGTGCCAGCAGCGTAGATACAGGACCCTATGGCTACACCTTC. Protein product: CASSVDTGPYGYTF.

This chain joins TRBV4-3 and TRBJ1-5, with 8 bases fitting TRBD1. The germline gives CDR1 LGHNA, CDR2 YSLEER. Trimming at V came to 4 bases and at J to 6 bases, leaving 11 bases not matched to a gene. CDR3 size: 16 residues. For the CDR3, the DNA is TGCGCCAGCAGCCGGAACATTGGACAGGGCGGTCAGCCCCAGCATTTT. Protein product: CASSRNIGQGGQPQHF.

The rearrangement links TRBV7-2 to TRBJ2-7; 9 bases align to TRBD2. The CDR3 has 14 residues. Germline assignment: CDR1 SGHTA and CDR2 FQGNSA. Losses at the gene ends were 2 bases for V and 5 bases for J; bases not matched to a gene: 4. In DNA, the CDR3 is TGTGCCAGCAGCTTAACTAGCGGGTCCAACGAGCAGTACTTC. Its protein is CASSLTSGSNEQYF.

CDR3 nucleotide sequence: TGTGCCAGCAGCTTATCCGGAGGGGAGCAGTACTTC. Its protein product is CASSLSGGEQYF. The chain carries TRBV11-3 and TRBJ2-7; TRBD2 might be the D (6 bases). CDR1 is SGHNT and CDR2 is YENEEA in the germline V gene. V lost 2 bases and J 7 bases, leaving 9 bases between the germline ends. This CDR3 comprises 12 residues.

This chain joins TRBV28 and TRBJ1-2, with D possibly being TRBD1 (6 bases). This CDR3 is built from 15 residues. Trimming removed 6 bases from V and 4 bases from J, with 18 bases in between. Germline CDR1 and CDR2: MDHEN and SYDVKM. CDR3 nucleotide sequence: TGTGCCAGCAGCCCTGACGGGGGGGGCGCCTATGGCTACACCTTC. It is translated as CASSPDGGGAYGYTF.

The rearrangement joins TRBV13 to TRBJ2-1, with TRBD2 matching 8 bases. Looked up from germline, CDR1 is PRHDT and CDR2 is FYEKMQ (reference sequence). The CDR3 is 16 amino acids. With 5 bases clipped from V and 3 bases from J, the junction kept 9 bases outside the gene matches. The CDR3 nucleotides are TGTGCCAGCAGCCACCGCCCCGGGACTAGCTACAATGAGCAGTTCTTC. Residues: CASSHRPGTSYNEQFF.

This chain uses TRBV5-1 with TRBJ2-2; D is unclear. This CDR3 has 16 residues. Trimming took off 0 bases at V and 1 base at J, with 10 bases between the two ends. Germline assignment: CDR1 SGHRS and CDR2 YFSETQ. The CDR3 spells CASSLGFTENTGELFF. The CDR3 region has the DNA TGCGCCAGCAGCTTGGGCTTTACAGAGAACACCGGGGAGCTGTTTTTT.

The rearrangement joins TRBV5-1 to TRBJ1-2; 8 bases map to TRBD1. The CDR3 is 13 amino acids. Germline V CDR1 and CDR2: SGHRS, YFSETQ. The V and J ends lost 3 bases and 7 bases, in that order; junction bases with no gene match: 5. The CDR3 region has the DNA TGCGCCAGCAGCTCGGACAGGGTATTTGGCTACACCTTC. This translates into CASSSDRVFGYTF.

The genes are TRBV2 and TRBJ1-5; 8 nucleotides agree with TRBD1. The V segment lost 2 bases and the J segment 6 bases; nucleotides outside the gene matches: 6. Looked up from germline, CDR1 is SNHLY and CDR2 is FYNNEI. The CDR3 is 15 residues long. The CDR3 bases are TGTGCCAGCAGTGAACAGGGGGCGCGTGTTCAGCCCCAGCATTTT. This encodes CASSEQGARVQPQHF.

The genes are TRBV4-2 and TRBJ1-1, with D uncertain. V shed 4 bases and J shed 5 bases, with 20 bases lying between them. Germline loops: CDR1 LGHNA, CDR2 YNFKEQ. The CDR3 has 16 residues. CDR3 DNA: TGTGCCAGCAGCCCCCTGCCCCCGACGGGTTGGACTGAAGCTTTCTTT. Amino acid sequence: CASSPLPPTGWTEAFF.

This chain joins TRBV28 and TRBJ1-4; 8 bases map to TRBD1. This CDR3 is built from 15 residues. Unmatched junction bases numbered 10, after V lost 5 bases and J lost 8 bases. Germline V CDR1 and CDR2: MDHEN, SYDVKM. This chain's CDR3 is CASSLTGTGGEKLFF. The CDR3 coding sequence is TGTGCCAGCAGTCTTACAGGGACAGGAGGAGAAAAACTGTTTTTT.

The chain joins TRBV19 to TRBJ2-7; 7 nucleotides line up with TRBD1. Germline V gene sequence: CDR1 LNHDA, CDR2 SQIVND (reference sequence). After removal of 5 bases from V and 2 bases from J, the junction contained 9 bases not matched to a gene. CDR3 length equals 15 residues. CDR3 sequence (DNA): TGTGCCAGTAGTCCCCCGAGGGGGCGAGCCTACGAGCAGTACTTC. Its translation: CASSPPRGRAYEQYF. Using reference TRBV19 and TRBJ2-7 for the parts outside the CDR3, the full variable domain is DGGITQSPKYLFRKEGQNVTLSCEQNLNHDAMYWYRQDPGQGLRLIYYSQIVNDFQKGDIAEGYSVSREKKESFPLTVTSAQKNPTAFYLCASSPPRGRAYEQYFGPGTRLTVT.

This chain links TRBV19 with TRBJ2-3; possible D gene TRBD2, 5 bases. Germline V gene sequence: CDR1 LNHDA, CDR2 SQIVND (reference sequence). V lost 8 bases and J lost 7, with 10 bases in between. This CDR3 has 11 amino acids. The CDR3 region has the DNA TGTGCCAGTGTTGACTATCATACGCAGTATTTT. This codes for CASVDYHTQYF.

The genes are TRBV23-1 and TRBJ2-2; a weak D match, TRBD2 (6 bases). TRBV23-1 is flagged as an ORF with uncertain function. Trimming removed 8 bases from V and 6 bases from J, with 22 bases in between. This CDR3 contains 16 residues. The CDR3 sequence: CASSKNPRERPGELFF. The CDR3 coding sequence is TGCGCCAGCTCAAAGAACCCCCGGGAGCGACCCGGGGAGCTGTTTTTT.

This chain joins TRBV2 and TRBJ1-1; tentative D call: TRBD1 (5 bases). From germline, CDR1 is SNHLY and CDR2 FYNNEI. V was trimmed by 1 base and J by 5 bases, leaving 20 bases between them. The CDR3 runs 17 residues. In DNA form, the CDR3 reads TGTGCCAGCAGTGAAGGTCGACATTCAGGGAAGGGAACTGAAGCTTTCTTT. This translates into CASSEGRHSGKGTEAFF.

This chain joins TRBV28 and TRBJ1-5; perhaps TRBD1 as D (5 bases). The CDR3 consists of 15 residues. CDR1 and CDR2 (germline): MDHEN, SYDVKM. V gave up 2 bases and J gave up 4 bases, with 12 bases separating them. The CDR3 spells CASSLSGARNQPQHF. The CDR3, as DNA: TGTGCCAGCAGTTTAAGCGGGGCCCGTAATCAGCCCCAGCATTTT. The full variable domain, its missing parts supplied by reference TRBV28 and TRBJ1-5, is DVKVTQSSRYLVKRTGEKVFLECVQDMDHENMFWYRQDPGLGLRLIYFSYDVKMKEKGDIPEGYSVSREKKERFSLILESASTNQTSMYLCASSLSGARNQPQHFGDGTRLSIL.

V gene TRBV5-1 combines with J gene TRBJ2-1, with TRBD2 matching 7 bases. The CDR3 is made up of 16 amino acids. Germline-derived CDR1 and CDR2 are SGHRS and YFSETQ. V lost 6 bases to trimming and J lost 2 bases; unmatched junction nucleotides: 11. The CDR3: CASKPLGGTPYNEQFF. CDR3 coding DNA: TGCGCCAGCAAACCCCTCGGGGGGACCCCCTACAATGAGCAGTTCTTC.

The genes are TRBV7-2 and TRBJ1-6; 7 positions match TRBD1. CDR1 and CDR2 from the germline V gene are SGHTA and FQGNSA. V lost 1 base to trimming and J lost 3 bases; unmatched junction nucleotides: 6. The CDR3 contains 17 residues. CDR3 sequence: CASSLGPTGSYNSPLHF. The DNA for the CDR3 is TGTGCCAGCAGCTTAGGCCCGACAGGGAGCTATAATTCACCCCTCCACTTT.

CDR3 sequence (DNA): TGTGCCAGCAGTTTCGGCGGGAAACCACCCAACACTGAAGCTTTCTTT. Protein sequence: CASSFGGKPPNTEAFF. This sequence joins TRBV6-2 or TRBV6-3 and TRBJ1-1; D is unresolved. The length of the CDR3 is 16 residues. Per germline, CDR1 MNHEY and CDR2 SVGEGT. Trimming stripped 4 bases from V and 2 bases from J, with 17 bases between.

The chain uses TRBV5-1 and TRBJ2-3, with 9 bases aligning to TRBD2. Per germline, CDR1 SGHRS and CDR2 YFSETQ. The V segment lost 0 bases and the J segment 5 bases; nucleotides outside the gene matches: 4. The CDR3 spans 15 residues. The CDR3 nucleotides are TGCGCCAGCAGCTTGGTTAGCGGGAGAGGAGATACGCAGTATTTT. Residues: CASSLVSGRGDTQYF.

The genes are TRBV19 and TRBJ1-3; TRBD1 agrees at 8 bases. Looked up from germline, CDR1 is LNHDA and CDR2 is SQIVND (reference sequence). The CDR3 contains 18 residues. Trimming removed 5 bases from V and 5 bases from J; junction bases left unmatched: 17. DNA of the CDR3: TGTGCCAGTAGTCTACTCCCCGGACAGGGAGCTTATAGAAACACCATATATTTT. This sequence encodes CASSLLPGQGAYRNTIYF.

The rearrangement links TRBV30 to TRBJ1-2; the D is unclear. Germline CDR1 and CDR2: GTSNPN and SVGIG (reference sequence). V was cut by 4 bases and J by 6 bases, with 21 bases left in between. The CDR3 spans 15 residues. This CDR3 reads CAWTPMEGRFDGYTF. CDR3 sequence (DNA): TGTGCCTGGACCCCAATGGAGGGCAGGTTCGATGGCTACACCTTC.

The chain employs TRBV10-3 and TRBJ2-7; 9 bases align to TRBD2. The CDR3 has 14 amino acids. Looked up from germline, CDR1 is ENHRY and CDR2 is SYGVKD. Trimming took 8 bases from V and 2 from J; bases not matched to a gene: 7. The CDR3 coding sequence is TGTGCCATCGGATTCGCGGGGGGGCCCTACGAGCAGTACTTC. Protein sequence: CAIGFAGGPYEQYF.

The chain links TRBV7-2 to TRBJ1-2; 12 bases match TRBD1. The CDR3 is 16 residues long. In germline, CDR1 is SGHTA, CDR2 FQGNSA. V gave up 3 bases and J gave up 4 bases; unmatched junction bases: 6. In DNA, the CDR3 is TGTGCCAGCAGCTTTTCCGGGACAGGGGGCTCCTATGGCTACACCTTC. Translated: CASSFSGTGGSYGYTF.

This clone was recorded once. The chain carries TRBV19 and TRBJ2-1; TRBD2 agrees at 12 bases. Looked up from germline, CDR1 is LNHDA and CDR2 is SQIVND (reference sequence). V gave up 6 bases and J gave up 6 bases; unmatched junction bases: 6. This CDR3 is built from 15 residues. The CDR3 nucleotides are TGTGCCAGTAGGGGGGGACTAGCGGGCGGCAATGAGCAGTTCTTC. Encoded protein: CASRGGLAGGNEQFF.

The chain joins TRBV30 to TRBJ1-2; no clear D gene. This CDR3 is 14 amino acids long. Trimming left V 2 bases short and J 0 bases short, with 10 bases between. In germline, CDR1 is GTSNPN, CDR2 SVGIG (reference sequence). The chain's CDR3 is CAWSFRQANYGYTF. The CDR3 bases are TGTGCCTGGAGTTTCAGGCAGGCTAACTATGGCTACACCTTC.